The clone carrying this T cell receptor beta chain has a count of ten or more. The target antigen is unknown. Using its own MiXCR run on the 5' RACE reads, TCRdb lists one record per CDR3 protein. This table holds under 200,000 distinct CDR3 sequences, roughly 13% found once. The data are from a study of CD8 T cells in ankylosing spondylitis. Study findings and constraints: Reportedly, significant enrichment of disease-linked clones occurred in matched ankylosing spondylitis synovial fluid.

Sequenced material: blood, either unsorted or a sorted T cell fraction (not recorded which). This receptor was obtained from a female donor with ankylosing spondylitis or in good health (not recorded which).

CDR3 sequence: CASSPSGTRTNYEQYF. Here the CDR3 DNA reads TGTGCCAGCAGCCCGTCCGGGACCCGAACCAACTACGAGCAGTACTTC. This chain uses TRBV9 with TRBJ2-7; D may match TRBD1 or TRBD2 (5 bases each). This CDR3 region has 16 residues. V gave up 4 bases and J gave up 3 bases, with 20 bases separating them. Germline V gives CDR1 SGDLS, CDR2 YYNGEE.